This T cell receptor beta chain stems from a study of beta chain features in type 1 diabetes. This CDR3 spans 14 amino acids. Germline values: CDR1 SEHNR, CDR2 FQNEAQ (reference sequence). V lost 5 bases, J lost 6 bases, and 6 bases stayed unmatched. The whole isolated RNA underwent reverse transcription, so sequencing captured expressed TCRB transcripts. Generated by immunoSEQ multiplex PCR, the TCRdb table keeps only in-frame clones and is missing some. There are about 620,000 clones in the sample; roughly a sixth occur only once, and roughly 0.098% lies in the top ten. Sequences were obtained from naive CD4+ T cells from blood. The sequence was collected from a man aged 18-30 years in good health. The V and J genes are TRBV7-9 and TRBJ1-5; 8 bases agree with TRBD1. This CDR3 is CASSLDRAVQPQHF. CDR3 DNA sequence: TGTGCCAGCAGCCTGGACAGGGCGGTTCAGCCCCAGCATTTT.